A single T cell receptor beta chain is shown here with its context. This specimen comes from a study of blood T cell repertoires in COVID-19. Study-wide context: Acute-phase and convalescent COVID-19 samples originated in the United States, Italy and Spain. In each case, the material was cDNA or gDNA derived from T cells, B-cell-depleted T cells, or PBMCs.

Authors' data handling: Estimates of nucleated cell counts were drawn from the amplification of reference gene primers. Only in-frame clones appear in the TCRdb table, and some are missing; sequencing was by immunoSEQ multiplex PCR. D and trimming were read from the DNA, whereas the V and J calls and clone size are those reported in that table. The data contain about 61,000 clones, approximately 91% of them singletons. There are 14 residues in the CDR3. CDR1 WNHNN and CDR2 SYGVQD come from the germline V gene (reference sequence). The trim removed 2 bases at V and 10 bases at J, leaving 7 bases unmatched.

The sample comprised peripheral blood. The clonotype comes from a woman between 45 and 60 years old with active or convalescent COVID-19. The chain carries TRBV10-1 and TRBJ2-1, with TRBD1 matching over 8 bases. CDR3 region: CASSEGDRTGEQFF. DNA for the CDR3: TGCGCCAGCAGTGAGGGGGACAGGACAGGGGAGCAGTTCTTC.